This TCR beta chain originates from a study of cytomegalovirus exposure and HLA in healthy donors. Overall study results and limits: Earlier results showed most TCR beta V segments being productive about 87% or about 30% of the time.

From germline, CDR1 is SGHNT and CDR2 YYREEE (reference sequence). V was trimmed by 3 bases and J by 8 bases, leaving 9 bases between them. The CDR3 covers 13 residues. In regard to this clone: The antigen remains undetermined.

The PCR made use of 60 Vbeta and 13 Jbeta primers. How the authors handled the data: A later analysis tallied about 80 million unique TCR beta chains, around 11 million of them shared. Profiling relied on immunoSEQ multiplex PCR, and the TCRdb table lists in-frame clones only, not all of them. V and J calls and clone size are copied from that table; D and trimming were computed from the DNA. Among more than 150,000 clones listed, around 80% were seen once. The sequence was obtained from a man between 18 and 29 years old in good health and CMV-seronegative. Material: PBMCs. The chain links TRBV5-4 to TRBJ1-6, with D possibly TRBD1 on 5 matching bases. The CDR3 sequence: CASSWGKDSPLHF. The CDR3 DNA is TGTGCCAGCAGCTGGGGCAAAGATTCACCCCTCCACTTT.